Included here is one T cell receptor (beta chain) sequence, with context. The participants were between 18 and 89 years old and came from 24 US areas. The sample is drawn from a study of blood T cell repertoires in COVID-19. Study-level information: Sample material is recorded as cDNA or gDNA derived from T cells, B-cell-depleted T cells, or PBMCs.

Germline V lookup: CDR1 LGHDT, CDR2 YNNKEL (reference sequence). The CDR3 runs to 15 residues. V was clipped by 2 bases and J by 7 bases; unmatched bases: 5. In the source study's methods: The assay estimated nucleated cells by amplifying reference gene primers. Using immunoSEQ multiplex PCR, the repertoire was profiled, and TCRdb retains in-frame clones only, with some absent. That table furnishes V, J and clone size, whereas the DNA furnished D and trimming. The sample consists of about 230,000 clones, about nine tenths of them appearing once. Sequencing input: PBMCs or T cells enriched from blood (not recorded which). The clonotype was recovered from a man in his late teens or twenties who had recovered from COVID-19. The chain links TRBV3-1 (or the pseudogene TRBV3-2) to TRBJ2-1, with 10 bases identical to TRBD2. CDR3 protein: CASSQLGAGGNEQFF. In DNA form, the CDR3 reads TGTGCCAGCAGCCAACTAGGAGCGGGGGGGAATGAGCAGTTCTTC.